This TCR beta chain is drawn from a study of shared clonotypes between healthy human individuals. This CDR3 is built from 13 residues. Germline-derived CDR1 and CDR2 are MNHNY and SVGAGI (reference sequence). Trimming stripped 3 bases from V and 7 bases from J, with 9 bases between. Libraries were prepared by immunoSEQ multiplex PCR; TCRdb keeps only in-frame clonotypes and omits some of them. The sample lists around 2.5 million clones; approximately 93% were seen once. The V gene is TRBV6-6, the J gene TRBJ2-2, with D uncertain. The source material was naive CD4+ T cells from PBMCs. Subset described: CD45RA+ positively selected. The TCR sequence derives from a man between 18 and 29 years old in good health. Some clones in this sample may be carry-over from other donors' samples. The CDR3: CASSYRRVGELFF. CDR3 nucleotides: TGTGCCAGCAGTTATAGGCGTGTCGGGGAGCTGTTTTTT.